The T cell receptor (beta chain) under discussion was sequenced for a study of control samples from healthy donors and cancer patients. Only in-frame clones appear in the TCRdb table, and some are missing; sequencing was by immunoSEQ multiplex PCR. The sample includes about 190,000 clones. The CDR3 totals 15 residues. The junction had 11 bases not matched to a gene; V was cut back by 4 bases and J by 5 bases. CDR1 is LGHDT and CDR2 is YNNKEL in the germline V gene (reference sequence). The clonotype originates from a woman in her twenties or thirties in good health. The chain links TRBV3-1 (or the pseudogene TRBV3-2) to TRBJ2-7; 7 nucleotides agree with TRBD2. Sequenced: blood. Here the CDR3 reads CASSPEWQGGDEQYF. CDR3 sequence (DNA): TGTGCCAGCAGCCCAGAATGGCAGGGAGGGGACGAGCAGTACTTC.